A selection of T cell receptor beta chains follows, all from one sample in a study of cytomegalovirus exposure and HLA in healthy donors. Sequencing was performed with immunoSEQ multiplex PCR; in TCRdb, only in-frame clones are kept and a portion is missing. The sample consists of fewer than 200,000 clones, about 82% of them appearing once. The sample taken for sequencing was PBMCs. Every receptor here comes from a female donor in good health and CMV-seronegative. Each CDR3 is given with its conserved first and last residue. A D gene is named only where the DNA matches it firmly. Not all rows give a size; the values are once, few, many and, for expanded clones, a class.

D	V	J	size	CDR3	DNA
-	TRBV2	TRBJ1-3	once	CASSPSTGSGNTIYF	TGTGCCAGCAGCCCCAGTACCGGGTCCGGAAACACCATATATTTT
TRBD2	TRBV30	TRBJ2-3	few	CAWAGAGGRTDTQYF	TGTGCCTGGGCGGGGGCGGGAGGGAGGACAGATACGCAGTATTTT
-	TRBV7-9	TRBJ2-3	-	CASSLQAGTTDTQYF	TGTGCCAGCAGTTTACAGGCGGGGACCACAGATACGCAGTATTTT
TRBD2	TRBV19	TRBJ2-1	-	CASRPDGGTYNEQFF	TGTGCCAGTAGGCCGGACGGGGGGACCTACAATGAGCAGTTCTTC
TRBD1	TRBV5-4	TRBJ1-2	once	CASSPIPGGHGYTF	TGTGCCAGCAGCCCAATCCCAGGGGGGCACGGCTACACCTTC
-	TRBV5-1	TRBJ2-7	-	CASSLEFTEQYF	TGCGCCAGCAGCTTGGAATTTACTGAGCAGTACTTC
-	TRBV27	TRBJ2-4	-	CASRGAKNIQYF	TGTGCCAGCAGGGGCGCCAAAAACATTCAGTACTTC
-	TRBV6-4	TRBJ1-1	-	CASSDRGGTGEAFF	TGTGCCAGCAGTGATAGGGGTGGAACAGGTGAAGCTTTCTTT
-	TRBV29-1	TRBJ2-7	-	CSVVSSQRGEQYF	TGCAGCGTTGTGTCGTCCCAACGGGGCGAGCAGTACTTC
-	TRBV27	TRBJ1-4	once	CASSSHITGKKLFF	TGTGCCAGCAGTTCACATATAACAGGGAAAAAACTGTTTTTT
TRBD1	TRBV7-2	TRBJ2-7	-	CASRLGQAHHYEQYF	TGTGCCAGCAGGCTAGGACAGGCCCACCACTACGAGCAGTACTTC
-	TRBV19	TRBJ2-7	-	CASSLQLSYEQYF	TGTGCCAGTAGTCTTCAACTCTCCTACGAGCAGTACTTC
-	TRBV7-9	TRBJ2-2	-	CSSSWTLTGELFF	TGTTCCAGCAGCTGGACTCTCACCGGGGAGCTGTTTTTT
-	TRBV4-3	TRBJ2-4	-	CASSQNPATAVRNSQYF	TGCGCCAGCAGCCAAAATCCCGCAACGGCAGTAAGGAACAGTCAGTACTTC
TRBD2	TRBV5-6	TRBJ2-1	-	CASSWGPGLAGGNEQFF	TGTGCCAGCAGCTGGGGGCCGGGACTAGCGGGGGGCAATGAGCAGTTCTTC
-	TRBV7-2	TRBJ2-7	-	CATTSSTDGTYEQYF	TGTGCCACCACGAGTTCTACGGACGGGACCTACGAGCAGTACTTC
TRBD1	TRBV7-9	TRBJ1-2	-	CASSSRTGASYGYTF	TGTGCCAGCAGCTCCCGGACAGGTGCGAGCTATGGCTACACCTTC
TRBD1	TRBV7-6	TRBJ2-7	-	CASSYRDRGGEQYF	TGTGCCAGCAGCTACCGGGACAGGGGGGGCGAGCAGTACTTC
-	TRBV18	TRBJ2-7	-	CASSPSQTYEQYF	TGTGCCAGCTCACCATCCCAAACCTACGAGCAGTACTTC
-	TRBV20-1	TRBJ1-1	-	CSARTSVEAFF	TGCAGTGCTAGGACATCCGTTGAAGCTTTCTTT
-	TRBV29-1	TRBJ2-1	-	CSVVSVLSSYNEQFF	TGCAGCGTTGTGTCCGTACTGAGCTCCTACAATGAGCAGTTCTTC
TRBD2	TRBV19	TRBJ2-6	-	CASSRAGTSGFSGANVLTF	TGTGCCAGTAGTAGGGCCGGGACTAGCGGGTTCTCTGGGGCCAACGTCCTGACTTTC
TRBD2	TRBV10-3	TRBJ2-1	-	CAITMTSGGNHEQFF	TGTGCCATCACCATGACTAGCGGGGGAAACCATGAGCAGTTCTTC
TRBD2	TRBV5-1	TRBJ2-5	-	CASSRRASGGVYQETQYF	TGCGCCAGCAGCCGGAGGGCTAGCGGGGGTGTGTACCAAGAGACCCAGTACTTC
TRBD1	TRBV5-1	TRBJ2-5	few	CASSPNAGGGTQYF	TGCGCCAGCAGCCCTAATGCAGGGGGCGGGACCCAGTACTTC
-	TRBV5-1	TRBJ2-3	-	CASSQRVQGGDTQYF	TGCGCCAGCAGCCAGCGGGTCCAGGGGGGAGATACGCAGTATTTT
TRBD1	TRBV27	TRBJ1-3	-	CASSRDRASGNTIYF	TGTGCCAGCAGTCGGGACAGGGCCTCTGGAAACACCATATATTTT
TRBD1	TRBV11-3	TRBJ2-3	-	CASSPPTGNTQYF	TGTGCCAGCAGCCCACCGACAGGGAATACGCAGTATTTT
-	TRBV5-4	TRBJ2-1	-	CASSLALTRSEQFF	TGTGCCAGCAGCTTAGCCCTGACTCGGAGTGAGCAGTTCTTC